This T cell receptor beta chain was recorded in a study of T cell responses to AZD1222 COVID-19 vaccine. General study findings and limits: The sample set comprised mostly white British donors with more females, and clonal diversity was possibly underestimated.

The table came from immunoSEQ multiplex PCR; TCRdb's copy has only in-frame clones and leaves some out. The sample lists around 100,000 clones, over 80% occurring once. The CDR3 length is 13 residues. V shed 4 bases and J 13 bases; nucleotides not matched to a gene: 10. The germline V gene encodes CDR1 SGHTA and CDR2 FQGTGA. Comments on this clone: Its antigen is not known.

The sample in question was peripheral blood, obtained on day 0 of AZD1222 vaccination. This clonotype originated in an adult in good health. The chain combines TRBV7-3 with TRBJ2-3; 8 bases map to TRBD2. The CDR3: CASSSHTGTRKYF. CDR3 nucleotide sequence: TGTGCCAGCAGCTCCCATACCGGGACTAGGAAGTATTTT.